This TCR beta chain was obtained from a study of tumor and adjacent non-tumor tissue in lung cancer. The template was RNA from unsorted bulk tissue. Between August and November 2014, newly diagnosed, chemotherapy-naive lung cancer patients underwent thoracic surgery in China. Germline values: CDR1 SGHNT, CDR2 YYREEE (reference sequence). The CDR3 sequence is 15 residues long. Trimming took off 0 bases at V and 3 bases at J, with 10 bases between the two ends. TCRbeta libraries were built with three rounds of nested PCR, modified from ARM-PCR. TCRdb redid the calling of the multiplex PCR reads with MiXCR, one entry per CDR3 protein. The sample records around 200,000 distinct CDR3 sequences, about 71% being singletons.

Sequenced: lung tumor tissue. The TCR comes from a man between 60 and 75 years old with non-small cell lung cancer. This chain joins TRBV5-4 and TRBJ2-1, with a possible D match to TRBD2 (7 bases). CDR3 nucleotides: TGTGCCAGCAGCTTGGCGGGGGGCGGCTACAATGAGCAGTTCTTC. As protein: CASSLAGGGYNEQFF.